Listed here are 8 T cell receptor beta chains from one sample, sequenced in a study of post-analysis software for immune sequencing data. Findings of the study overall: TRBV5-6, TRBV5-1 and TRBV20-1 belonged to a set of about five TRBV segments that were more frequent in patients than controls.

No antigen has been assigned to these receptors. TCR beta libraries were prepared from cDNA with unique molecular identifiers. TCRdb reanalysed the PCR reads using MiXCR and keeps one entry per CDR3 protein. The sample contains approximately 460,000 distinct CDR3 sequences, roughly 45% of which appear only once. The sample taken for sequencing was blood. All receptors come from a girl between 5 and 17 years old with multiple sclerosis.

V is TRBV12-3 or TRBV12-4 and J is TRBJ2-7, with D perhaps matching TRBD1 or TRBD2 (5 bases each). This CDR3 spans 14 amino acids. Trimming left V 5 bases short and J 1 base short, with 12 bases between. The CDR3 is CASSRGDGSYEQYF. The CDR3 DNA sequence: TGTGCCAGCAGTAGAGGGGACGGGTCCTACGAGCAGTACTTC.

The V call is TRBV29-1, the J call TRBJ2-7, with 8 positions matching TRBD1. The CDR3 has 14 amino acids. Germline loops: CDR1 SQVTM, CDR2 ANQGSEA. The V segment lost 8 bases and the J segment 3 bases; nucleotides outside the gene matches: 12. The chain's CDR3 is CSIASGTGVYEQYF. For the CDR3, the DNA is TGCAGCATCGCCTCCGGGACAGGCGTCTACGAGCAGTACTTC.

V is TRBV12-3 or TRBV12-4 and J is TRBJ1-2, with 9 bases fitting TRBD1. The CDR3 sequence is 15 residues long. The V and J ends lost 6 bases and 5 bases, in that order; junction bases with no gene match: 10. CDR3 sequence reads: CASSQQGASSYGYTF. Written as DNA, the CDR3 is TGTGCCAGCAGCCAACAGGGGGCCTCGAGTTATGGCTACACCTTC.

The chain joins TRBV7-9 to TRBJ2-3, with 8 bases identical to TRBD1. There are 15 residues in the CDR3. V lost 11 bases, J lost 3 bases, and 13 bases stayed unmatched. Germline lookup yields CDR1 SEHNR and CDR2 FQNEAQ (reference sequence). The CDR3 bases are TGTGCCTGTCTAACAGGGGGACAGACGACAGATACGCAGTATTTT. This translates into CACLTGGQTTDTQYF. Complete variable domain (other parts from reference TRBV7-9 and TRBJ2-3): DTGVSQNPRHKITKRGQNVTFRCDPISEHNRLYWYRQTLGQGPEFLTYFQNEAQLEKSRLLSDRFSAERPKGSFSTLEIQRTEQGDSAMYLCACLTGGQTTDTQYFGPGTRLTVL.

This clonotype occurred a few times. V usage is TRBV3-1 and J usage is TRBJ2-7; 7 bases line up with TRBD2. V lost 1 base to trimming and J lost 2 bases; unmatched junction nucleotides: 5. This CDR3 is 15 amino acids long. Germline-derived CDR1 and CDR2 are LGHDT and YNNKEL (reference sequence). The CDR3 reads CASSQAGGRTYEQYF. In DNA form, the CDR3 reads TGTGCCAGCAGCCAAGCGGGAGGAAGAACCTACGAGCAGTACTTC.

This sequence joins TRBV7-9 and TRBJ2-4; TRBD1 might be the D (5 bases). The CDR3 is 16 residues long. Germline V lookup: CDR1 SEHNR, CDR2 FQNEAQ (reference sequence). Trimming cost V 5 bases and J 13 bases, with 27 bases left between them. CDR3: CASSPLSSGRAYGQYF. CDR3 coding DNA: TGTGCCAGCAGCCCCTTGAGCTCTGGCAGGGCCTACGGGCAGTACTTC. Together with reference TRBV7-9 and TRBJ2-4, the CDR3 gives the full variable domain: DTGVSQNPRHKITKRGQNVTFRCDPISEHNRLYWYRQTLGQGPEFLTYFQNEAQLEKSRLLSDRFSAERPKGSFSTLEIQRTEQGDSAMYLCASSPLSSGRAYGQYFGAGTRLSVL.

The gene calls are TRBV4-1 and TRBJ2-3, with D maybe TRBD1 (6 bases). There are 16 residues in the CDR3. Germline V gene data show CDR1 as MGHRA and CDR2 as YSYEKL. Trimming removed 3 bases from V and 2 bases from J, with 15 bases in between. The CDR3 DNA sequence: TGCGCCAGCAGCCACAATACAGTGGGGGCCACAGATACGCAGTATTTT. It codes for CASSHNTVGATDTQYF.

The genes are TRBV14 and TRBJ1-2; tentative D call: TRBD1 (6 bases). The V gene lost 1 base and the J gene lost 3 bases, with 12 bases spanning the gap. Germline V gene lookup returns CDR1 SGHDN and CDR2 FVKESK. The CDR3 is 15 amino acids. CDR3 coding DNA: TGTGCCAGCAGCCAAGGACAAACAGGGTACTATGGCTACACCTTC. It codes for CASSQGQTGYYGYTF.